A selection of T cell receptor beta chains follows, all from one sample in a study of early T cells in non-severe SARS-CoV-2 infection. Each CDR3 protein gets one entry after TCRdb re-called the 5' RACE reads with MiXCR. Among about 49,000 distinct CDR3 sequences listed, 3.5% to 5% were seen once. Sequenced sample: whole blood. The receptor source for this set is an adult who was a healthcare worker with PCR-confirmed SARS-CoV-2 infection or an uninfected control (not recorded which). The CDR3 runs from the conserved cysteine through the conserved F or W. Each record gives: CDR3 DNA, CDR3 protein, J gene, D gene, clone size, V gene. A D gene is named only where the DNA matches it firmly. Expanded clones are given a class, and other clones once, few, many or no size at all.

DNA: TGCAGCGTTGGGGAGCAGTATAGCAATCAGCCCCAGCATTTT
CDR3: CSVGEQYSNQPQHF
J: TRBJ1-5
D: NA
size: many
V: TRBV29-1

DNA: TGCGCCAGCAGCGCCGACGGAGAACGCACAGATACGCAGTATTTT
CDR3: CASSADGERTDTQYF
J: TRBJ2-3
D: NA
size: many
V: TRBV5-1

DNA: TGTGCCAGCAGCATTGTCCGGGGACAGGGGTACAATGAGCAGTTCTTC
CDR3: CASSIVRGQGYNEQFF
J: TRBJ2-1
D: TRBD1
size: many
V: TRBV7-9

DNA: TGTGCCAGTAGCCTCGCACTGAGGACAGTTAAAAAACTGTTTTTT
CDR3: CASSLALRTVKKLFF
J: TRBJ1-4
D: NA
size: many
V: TRBV19

DNA: TGTGCCAGCAGCCTACAGTTAAGCACAGATACGCAGTATTTT
CDR3: CASSLQLSTDTQYF
J: TRBJ2-3
D: NA
size: many
V: TRBV7-2

DNA: TGTGCCATCAGTGTTTCTACCACAGATACGCAGTATTTT
CDR3: CAISVSTTDTQYF
J: TRBJ2-3
D: NA
size: many
V: TRBV10-3

DNA: TGTGCCAGCAGTGTCGCGGGAGGGACCACAGATACGCAGTATTTT
CDR3: CASSVAGGTTDTQYF
J: TRBJ2-3
D: TRBD2
size: many
V: TRBV7-3

DNA: TGTGCCAGTCGACCAGGAGCTACAGATACGCAGTATTTT
CDR3: CASRPGATDTQYF
J: TRBJ2-3
D: NA
size: many
V: TRBV27

DNA: TGTGCCAGCAGTGGGACCGTCCAACCCTCTGGGGCCAACGTCCTGACTTTC
CDR3: CASSGTVQPSGANVLTF
J: TRBJ2-6
D: NA
size: many
V: TRBV6-1

DNA: TGTGCCAGCAGCCCTCCCGGGCCATACAAAAACATTCAGTACTTC
CDR3: CASSPPGPYKNIQYF
J: TRBJ2-4
D: NA
size: few
V: TRBV7-2

DNA: TGTGCCAGCAGTTACTCTACAGGGGCCAGGGGTTCACCCCTCCACTTT
CDR3: CASSYSTGARGSPLHF
J: TRBJ1-6
D: TRBD1
size: NA
V: TRBV6-6

DNA: TGCGCCAGCAGCCAAGTCGTAGTAGCGTCTAGGGATACGCAGTATTTT
CDR3: CASSQVVVASRDTQYF
J: TRBJ2-3
D: NA
size: NA
V: TRBV4-1

DNA: TGTGCCAGCAGCTCGAGTGGGGGCTCCTACAATGAGCAGTTCTTC
CDR3: CASSSSGGSYNEQFF
J: TRBJ2-1
D: NA
size: many
V: TRBV7-2

DNA: TGTGCCAGCAGCGTAGGATTGCGGCAAGAGACCCAGTACTTC
CDR3: CASSVGLRQETQYF
J: TRBJ2-5
D: NA
size: once
V: TRBV3-1

DNA: TGTGCCAGCAGCCCCAGCATGTCTTCTCAGCAGTTCTTC
CDR3: CASSPSMSSQQFF
J: TRBJ2-1
D: NA
size: many
V: TRBV7-9

DNA: TGTGCCTGGGGGACAACTAGCAATCAGCCCCAGCATTTT
CDR3: CAWGTTSNQPQHF
J: TRBJ1-5
D: NA
size: many
V: TRBV30

DNA: TGTGCCAGCACCACCGCGAATGGCTACACCTTC
CDR3: CASTTANGYTF
J: TRBJ1-2
D: NA
size: NA
V: TRBV6-1

DNA: TGCAGCGTTGTCCAGGGGGGCGGCCTCCCCCGAACCGATGAGCAGTTCTTC
CDR3: CSVVQGGGLPRTDEQFF
J: TRBJ2-1
D: NA
size: many
V: TRBV29-1

DNA: TGTGCCAGTAGTGACTCCTACGAGCAGTACTTC
CDR3: CASSDSYEQYF
J: TRBJ2-7
D: NA
size: few
V: TRBV25-1

DNA: TGTGCCAGCAGCCAAGACAGGCGGGATTTCGACAATGAGCAGTTCTTC
CDR3: CASSQDRRDFDNEQFF
J: TRBJ2-1
D: NA
size: many
V: TRBV4-2

DNA: TGTGCCAGCAGCCCCCACGGACGGAACAATGAGCAGTTCTTC
CDR3: CASSPHGRNNEQFF
J: TRBJ2-1
D: NA
size: many
V: TRBV7-9

DNA: TGTGCCAGCAGCTTTAGCTCTCGTAGCGGGGGGCGGTACAATGAGCAGTTCTTC
CDR3: CASSFSSRSGGRYNEQFF
J: TRBJ2-1
D: TRBD2
size: few
V: TRBV11-2

DNA: TGCAGCGTTGATCCCAGGGGGGGTAGCTATGGCTACACCTTC
CDR3: CSVDPRGGSYGYTF
J: TRBJ1-2
D: TRBD1
size: many
V: TRBV29-1

DNA: TGTGCCAGTGACCGGACGGGAGCCTACGAGCAGTACTTC
CDR3: CASDRTGAYEQYF
J: TRBJ2-7
D: NA
size: many
V: TRBV19

DNA: TGTGCCAGTAGTAGGCGGCGAAGCTACGAGCAGTACTTC
CDR3: CASSRRRSYEQYF
J: TRBJ2-7
D: NA
size: many
V: TRBV19

DNA: TGTGCCAGCAGGCGATCGCGGGTGTTGACTTACAATGAGCAGTTCTTC
CDR3: CASRRSRVLTYNEQFF
J: TRBJ2-1
D: NA
size: many
V: TRBV6-5

DNA: TGTGCCAGCAGCCCCAGTGGGACGACGTGGAATGGCTACACCTTC
CDR3: CASSPSGTTWNGYTF
J: TRBJ1-2
D: NA
size: many
V: TRBV5-8

DNA: TGTGCCAGTACCATAGGACAGGCACTGGGCAATGAGCAGTTCTTC
CDR3: CASTIGQALGNEQFF
J: TRBJ2-1
D: TRBD1
size: few
V: TRBV19

DNA: TGTGCCAGCTCACCAGGGCCTGGAAACACCATATATTTT
CDR3: CASSPGPGNTIYF
J: TRBJ1-3
D: NA
size: many
V: TRBV18

DNA: TGTGCCACCCCTAAATGTCTTAGGGACAGAGGCTACAATCAGCCCCAGCATTTT
CDR3: CATPKCLRDRGYNQPQHF
J: TRBJ1-5
D: TRBD1
size: many
V: TRBV27

DNA: TGTGCCAGCAGAGACTACACAGATACGCAGTATTTT
CDR3: CASRDYTDTQYF
J: TRBJ2-3
D: NA
size: many
V: TRBV2

DNA: TGTGCCAGCAGCCGATGGGGGGGGCCATACAATGAGCAGTTCTTC
CDR3: CASSRWGGPYNEQFF
J: TRBJ2-1
D: NA
size: many
V: TRBV7-8

DNA: TGCAGCGTTCGGGACACCGATAATTCACCCCTCCACTTT
CDR3: CSVRDTDNSPLHF
J: TRBJ1-6
D: NA
size: many
V: TRBV29-1